This T cell receptor beta chain was found in a study of control samples from healthy donors and cancer patients. The protocol was immunoSEQ multiplex PCR, while the TCRdb copy is restricted to in-frame clones and leaves out a portion. The data contain 120,000 to 150,000 clones, approximately 86% of them singletons. The germline CDR1 and CDR2 sequences are KGHSH and LQKENI. The trim removed 2 bases at V and 7 bases at J, leaving 11 bases unmatched. This CDR3 contains 16 residues. The chain uses TRBV18 and TRBJ1-2; 9 bases align to TRBD1. The specimen was blood. The TCR sequence derives from a woman in her thirties in good health. This CDR3 is CASSPITGQGLGGYTF. The CDR3 DNA reads TGTGCCAGCTCACCAATCACGGGACAGGGACTGGGTGGCTACACCTTC.